These T cell receptor beta chains were read from a single sample in a study of CD8 T cells in Susac syndrome. TCRdb called the immunoSEQ multiplex PCR reads again in MiXCR, with one record for every CDR3 protein. Of a few hundred thousand distinct CDR3 sequences in the sample, 75% to 85% were seen once. Sequencing was performed on CD8+ T cells from PBMCs. The receptor source for this set is a human donor with multiple sclerosis. CDR3s include the opening cysteine and the closing phenylalanine or tryptophan. The order of the fields is clone size, D gene, J gene, V gene, CDR3 DNA, CDR3 protein. The D gene is left open where the match is weak. The size entry is marked missing in some rows and otherwise reads once, few, many or a size class.

NA NA TRBJ2-6 TRBV20-1 TGCAGTGCTAGACAGGGACCTGGGGCCAACATCCTGACTTTC CSARQGPGANILTF
once NA TRBJ1-2 TRBV29-1 TGCAGCGTTGAAGGGGCGAGAGATGGCTACACCTTC CSVEGARDGYTF
NA NA TRBJ1-1 TRBV15 TGTGCCACCAGCAATCTCGTGAACACTGAAGCTTTCTTT CATSNLVNTEAFF
NA TRBD2 TRBJ2-7 TRBV7-2 TGTGCCAGCAGATTAGCGGGCAACTCCTACGAGCAGTACTTC CASRLAGNSYEQYF
NA TRBD2 TRBJ2-1 TRBV3-1 TGTGCCAGCAGCCAAGGGGAGGGATTTTACAATGAGCAGTTCTTC CASSQGEGFYNEQFF
medium-sized NA TRBJ1-2 TRBV6-1 TGTGCCAGCAGCCTAAAAGACAGCTCGCCCTATGGCTACACCTTC CASSLKDSSPYGYTF
NA TRBD1 TRBJ1-2 TRBV16 TGTGCCAGCAGCCAATCGGGGACAGGGCAGGATATCTATGGCTACACCTTC CASSQSGTGQDIYGYTF
NA NA TRBJ1-2 TRBV7-9 TGTGCCAGCAGGCCTGCGGGACTCAACTATGGCTACACCTTC CASRPAGLNYGYTF
NA NA TRBJ2-7 TRBV7-6 TGTGCCAGCAGCTTAGCGCGGGATACGGCCTACGAGCAGTACTTC CASSLARDTAYEQYF
NA NA TRBJ2-1 TRBV5-6 TGTGCCAGCAGCTTCTTGGCGGGATCCTACAATGAGCAGTTCTTC CASSFLAGSYNEQFF
NA NA TRBJ2-7 TRBV14 TGTGCCAGCAGCCTGGGCGGGACACACCTCTACGAGCAGTACTTC CASSLGGTHLYEQYF
NA NA TRBJ2-7 TRBV6-5 TGTGCCAGCAGTTACGGTCCGGGACCCTTATACGAGCAGTACTTC CASSYGPGPLYEQYF
NA TRBD1 TRBJ1-1 TRBV5-1 TGCGCCAGCAGCTTGAGGTTCAGGGGGCCGAACACTGAAGCTTTCTTT CASSLRFRGPNTEAFF
NA NA TRBJ2-5 TRBV14 TGTGCCAGCAGCCAAGAGGTGGAAGGGGTGGAGACCCAGTACTTC CASSQEVEGVETQYF
NA TRBD1 TRBJ1-6 TRBV5-1 TGCGCCAGCAGCTTGGGACAGGGGCCTCCATCCCTCCACTTT CASSLGQGPPSLHF
few NA TRBJ1-1 TRBV4-1 TGCGCCAGCAGCCAATCTCAAATGATAACTGAAGCTTTCTTT CASSQSQMITEAFF
NA TRBD2 TRBJ2-1 TRBV28 TGTGCCAGCAGTTTCCCCCTCGGACTAGCGGGAGTTCACAATGAGCAGTTCTTC CASSFPLGLAGVHNEQFF
NA NA TRBJ1-1 TRBV19 TGTGCCAGTAGTATGCAAGGGTATGGCACTGAAGCTTTCTTT CASSMQGYGTEAFF
NA TRBD1 TRBJ1-2 TRBV19 TGTGCCAGCCTGGAGGGACAGGAGAGCTACACCTTC CASLEGQESYTF
NA NA TRBJ1-3 TRBV11-3 TGTGCCAGCAGCTTAAACGGTCTCTCTGGAAACACCACATATTTT CASSLNGLSGNTTYF
NA NA TRBJ2-3 TRBV7-9 TGTGCCAGCAGCTTAGATTACGGGAGAGGGGATACGCAGTATTTT CASSLDYGRGDTQYF
NA NA TRBJ2-3 TRBV20-1 TGCAGTGCTAGACGGCGGGAATCTAGCACAGATACGCAGTATTTT CSARRRESSTDTQYF
NA NA TRBJ2-4 TRBV20-1 TGCAGTGCTATAACACTTGGGGTGGTAGCGCGTCTAGCCAAAAACATTCAGTACTTC CSAITLGVVARLAKNIQYF
NA NA TRBJ2-1 TRBV28 TGTGCCAGCAGTTTGGTTTACGGGAGCTTCCGGGACGAGCAGTTCTTC CASSLVYGSFRDEQFF
NA NA TRBJ2-1 TRBV5-6 TGTGCCAGCAGCTTGGGGGGGAATTGGGATGAGCAGTTCTTC CASSLGGNWDEQFF
NA NA TRBJ2-7 TRBV3-1 TGTGCCAGCAGCCCCGACTTCGGGGAGCAGTACTTC CASSPDFGEQYF
NA NA TRBJ2-3 TRBV30 TGTGCCTGGAGGGGAGACACAGATACGCAGTATTTT CAWRGDTDTQYF
NA NA TRBJ2-3 TRBV29-1 TGCAGCGCCCGCATCGTGGATACGCAGTATTTT CSARIVDTQYF
NA NA TRBJ1-1 TRBV19 TGTGCCAGTAGTCCCCTCATGGGCACTGAAGCTTTCTTT CASSPLMGTEAFF
NA TRBD2 TRBJ2-3 TRBV29-1 TGCAGCGTTGAGCTGGGGAGGGAGGGGTCTAGCACAGATACGCAGTATTTT CSVELGREGSSTDTQYF
NA NA TRBJ1-4 TRBV10-3 TGTGCCATCAGTGAGTTGGGAAGTGAAAAACTGTTTTTT CAISELGSEKLFF
NA NA TRBJ1-2 TRBV7-9 TGTGCCAGCAGCTTGGCGGGGGGAGAAGGCTACACCTTC CASSLAGGEGYTF
NA NA TRBJ2-1 TRBV7-2 TGTGCCAGCAGGCTTGAGAGCTCCTACAATGAGCAGTTCTTC CASRLESSYNEQFF
NA NA TRBJ2-7 TRBV7-6 TGTGCCAGCAGCTTATGGGTAGGAGCCTACGAGCAGTACTTC CASSLWVGAYEQYF
NA NA TRBJ2-3 TRBV28 TGTGCCAGCAGTTATCTGCTGGGTAGTGGCACAGATACGCAGTATTTT CASSYLLGSGTDTQYF
NA NA TRBJ1-5 TRBV19 TGTGCCAGTAGTTCAGGCCCGGTTCGTAGTAATCAGCCCCAGCATTTT CASSSGPVRSNQPQHF
NA TRBD1 TRBJ2-1 TRBV28 TGTGCCAGCAGTTTGGGGACAGCCTACAATGAGCAGTTCTTC CASSLGTAYNEQFF
NA TRBD2 TRBJ2-7 TRBV7-9 TGTGCCAGCAGCCTGGCGGGAGGGCACTCCTACGAGCAGTACTTC CASSLAGGHSYEQYF
NA NA TRBJ2-7 TRBV4-1 TGCGCCAGCAGCCAAGGTCCGGGGCAGGGGAGGGAGCAGTACTTC CASSQGPGQGREQYF
NA TRBD2 TRBJ2-1 TRBV2 TGTGCCAGCCGTGGCCAGGGGTGGGGACTAGCGGTGCAGAGCTCCTACAATGAGCAGTTCTTC CASRGQGWGLAVQSSYNEQFF
NA TRBD2 TRBJ2-7 TRBV27 TGTGCCAGCAGTTTAGGGGCGGGGGGAAGGCAGTACTTC CASSLGAGGRQYF
NA TRBD2 TRBJ2-5 TRBV4-3 TGCGCCAGCAGCCAAGATGGAGCGGGAACGTGGGAGACCCAGTACTTC CASSQDGAGTWETQYF
NA NA TRBJ1-1 TRBV5-1 TGCGCCAGCAGCTTGGGAGAAGGCACAAGTCTGAACACTGAAGCTTTCTTT CASSLGEGTSLNTEAFF
NA NA TRBJ2-3 TRBV7-2 TGTGCCAGCAGACTTCCCTCGCGGGATACGCAGTATTTT CASRLPSRDTQYF
NA TRBD2 TRBJ2-1 TRBV5-4 TGTGCCAGCAGCTTGCTTCCTAGCGGGGATCCGTTCTTC CASSLLPSGDPFF
NA NA TRBJ1-2 TRBV5-4 TGTGCCAGCAGCCCGGACAGATATGGCTACACCTTC CASSPDRYGYTF
NA NA TRBJ2-5 TRBV28 TGTGCCAGCAGTTTTGGTGGCCTAGCGGCCCAAAGAGGGGGCCAAGAGACCCAGTACTTC CASSFGGLAAQRGGQETQYF
NA NA TRBJ1-1 TRBV5-6 TGTGCCAGCAGCTTTGAGGATCGGGTCGGTACTGAAGCTTTCTTT CASSFEDRVGTEAFF
NA TRBD2 TRBJ2-1 TRBV19 TGTGCCAATCCCGGGACTAGCGGCCACAATGAGCAGTTCTTC CANPGTSGHNEQFF
NA NA TRBJ2-2 TRBV30 TGTGCCTGGAGTGTAACCGGGGCCGCCGGGGAGCTGTTTTTT CAWSVTGAAGELFF
NA TRBD1 TRBJ2-1 TRBV7-2 TGTGCCAGCAGCCCCGTCCCGGGACAGTCTCTCCCCTACAATGAGCAGTTCTTC CASSPVPGQSLPYNEQFF
NA NA TRBJ2-3 TRBV30 TGTGCCTGGACGGGGCAGCGCACAGATACGCAGTATTTT CAWTGQRTDTQYF
NA TRBD1 TRBJ2-6 TRBV13 TGTGCCAGCAGCTTCTGGGACAGGGGGCTCGGGGCCAACGTCCTGACTTTC CASSFWDRGLGANVLTF
NA TRBD1 TRBJ1-6 TRBV5-8 TGTGCCAGCAGCCGTTCGACAGGGGTGAATTCACCCCTCCACTTT CASSRSTGVNSPLHF
NA NA TRBJ2-7 TRBV27 TGTGCCACCAAAGGCTGGGCCAGGGACTACGAGCAGTACTTC CATKGWARDYEQYF
NA TRBD1 TRBJ1-1 TRBV6-2/TRBV6-3 TGTGCCAGCAGTTATCTTATGGGACAGTTATCGAACACTGAAGCTTTCTTT CASSYLMGQLSNTEAFF
NA TRBD2 TRBJ2-1 TRBV10-2 TGCGCCAGCAGTGGGGGGGGACCTAGCGGCTCCTACAATGAGCAGTTCTTC CASSGGGPSGSYNEQFF
NA NA TRBJ1-4 TRBV25-1 TGTGCCAGCAGTGTAGGGAAGGATGAAAAACTGTTTTTT CASSVGKDEKLFF
NA NA TRBJ1-1 TRBV20-1 TGCAGTGCTATCAGGGCCCCGGGGAGAACTGAAGCTTTCTTT CSAIRAPGRTEAFF
NA TRBD2 TRBJ2-3 TRBV29-1 TGCAGCGTCGGACTAGCGGGAGCTGGTACGCAGTATTTT CSVGLAGAGTQYF